This T cell receptor (beta chain) was observed in a study of cytomegalovirus exposure and HLA in healthy donors. Overall study: Unique TCR beta sequences numbering some 110 million came from 150 million to 200 million T cells in an earlier analysis. Findings and limits, study-wide: In vitro work confirmed that a few CMV-associated chains recognize CMV antigens. Across donors, presence/absence analyses took sequencing depth to be roughly uniform.

The PCR ran on 60 Vbeta and 13 Jbeta primers. Profiled with immunoSEQ multiplex PCR; TCRdb holds only in-frame clones, not every one. Among 170,000 or so clones listed, around 77% were seen once. In the case of this clone: Its antigen is unidentified.

The CDR3 runs 20 residues. V lost 4 bases and J lost 2; bases outside the gene matches: 19. Germline V lookup: CDR1 PRHDT, CDR2 FYEKMQ (reference sequence). The sequence derives from a woman under 40 in good health and CMV-seronegative. Sequenced sample: PBMCs. The chain has TRBV13 and TRBJ2-5, with 10 bases matching TRBD2. CDR3 coding DNA: TGTGCCAGCAGCTCCCCTTTGGAGCGGGGGGGCCGGACGGGACAAGAGACCCAGTACTTC. Translated: CASSSPLERGGRTGQETQYF.